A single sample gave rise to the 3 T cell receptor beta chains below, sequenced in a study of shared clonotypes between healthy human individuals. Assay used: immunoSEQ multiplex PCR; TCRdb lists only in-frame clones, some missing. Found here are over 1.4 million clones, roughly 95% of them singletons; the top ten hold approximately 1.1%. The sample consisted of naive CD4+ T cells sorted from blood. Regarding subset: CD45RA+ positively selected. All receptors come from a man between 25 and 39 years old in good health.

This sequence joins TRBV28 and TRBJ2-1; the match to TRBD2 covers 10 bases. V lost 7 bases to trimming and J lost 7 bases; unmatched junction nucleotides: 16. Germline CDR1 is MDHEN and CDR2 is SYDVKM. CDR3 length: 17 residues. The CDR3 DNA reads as TGTGCCAGCACCGATTCGGGGAGCGGGAGGGCGGGTAATGAGCAGTTCTTC. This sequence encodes CASTDSGSGRAGNEQFF.

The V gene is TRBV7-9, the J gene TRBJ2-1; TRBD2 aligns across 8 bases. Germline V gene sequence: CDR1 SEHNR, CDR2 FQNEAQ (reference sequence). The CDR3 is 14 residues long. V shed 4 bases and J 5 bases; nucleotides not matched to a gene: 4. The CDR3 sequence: CASSYLAGNNEQFF. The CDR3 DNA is TGTGCCAGCAGCTACTTAGCGGGAAACAATGAGCAGTTCTTC. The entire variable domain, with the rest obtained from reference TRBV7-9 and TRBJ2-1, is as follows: DTGVSQNPRHKITKRGQNVTFRCDPISEHNRLYWYRQTLGQGPEFLTYFQNEAQLEKSRLLSDRFSAERPKGSFSTLEIQRTEQGDSAMYLCASSYLAGNNEQFFGPGTRLTVL.

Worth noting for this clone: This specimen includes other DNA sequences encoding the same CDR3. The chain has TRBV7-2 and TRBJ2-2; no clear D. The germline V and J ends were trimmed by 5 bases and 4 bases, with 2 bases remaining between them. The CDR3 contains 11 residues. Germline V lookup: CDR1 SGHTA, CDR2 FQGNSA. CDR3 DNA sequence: TGTGCCAGCAGCCGCACCGGGGAGCTGTTTTTT. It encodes CASSRTGELFF.